These 20 T cell receptor beta chains originate from one sample sequenced in a study of blood T cell repertoires in COVID-19 (dated by TCRdb to about 2020). Library prep was done by the immunoSEQ multiplex PCR assay. TCRdb mirrors the immuneACCESS table, restricted to in-frame sequences. Some clones are absent from its copies; in checked studies, under half trace to an unresolved V gene, and the reason for the others is unknown. Across this sample there are 68,000 or so clones, with 85% to 90% seen only once. Jointly, the top ten make up 7.5% to 9% of the sample. Sequencing used peripheral blood. The receptors were sampled from a man in his fifties with active COVID-19.

This clone is labeled as medium-sized. V usage is TRBV20-1 and J usage is TRBJ1-5; no clear D. V was trimmed by 5 bases and J by 8 bases, leaving 7 bases between them. The CDR3 is 10 residues long. Germline V gives CDR1 DFQATT, CDR2 SNEGSKA (reference sequence). The CDR3 nucleotides read TGCAGTGCTCCCGGGGAGCCCCAGCATTTT. Encoded protein: CSAPGEPQHF.

CDR3 nucleotides: TGTGCCAGCCTCGTGAGGAGGGGCTCCTATAATTCACCCCTCCACTTT. This gives the protein CASLVRRGSYNSPLHF. The chain combines TRBV21-1 with TRBJ1-6. TRBV21-1 is a known pseudogene. The CDR3 is 16 residues long.

This chain uses TRBV3-1 (or the pseudogene TRBV3-2) with TRBJ2-2; 7 bases map to TRBD1. V was pared by 4 bases and J by 4 bases, with 3 bases of the junction left unmatched. The CDR3 loop spans 14 amino acids. CDR1 and CDR2 from the germline V gene are LGHDT and YNNKEL (reference sequence). DNA for the CDR3: TGTGCCAGCAGCCCCAGGGGGTTCACCGGGGAGCTGTTTTTT. It codes for CASSPRGFTGELFF.

This chain uses TRBV12-3 or TRBV12-4 with TRBJ1-1, with 7 nucleotides matching TRBD1. With 8 bases clipped from V and 1 base from J, the junction kept 4 bases outside the gene matches. The CDR3 contains 13 residues. CDR3 sequence reads: CASRGQQNTEAFF. In DNA form, the CDR3 reads TGTGCCAGCCGGGGACAGCAGAACACTGAAGCTTTCTTT.

V gene TRBV4-1 combines with J gene TRBJ1-4; D unresolved. V dropped 0 bases and J dropped 8 bases, with 13 bases sitting between them. This CDR3 has 15 amino acids. Germline assignment: CDR1 MGHRA and CDR2 YSYEKL. The chain's CDR3 is CASSQEGGTGEKLFF. CDR3 DNA: TGCGCCAGCAGCCAAGAGGGAGGAACGGGGGAAAAACTGTTTTTT.

This chain links TRBV3-1 (or the pseudogene TRBV3-2) with TRBJ2-2; D not resolved. The CDR3 covers 15 residues. The germline CDR1 and CDR2 sequences are LGHDT and YNNKEL (reference sequence). Trimming removed 1 base from V and 1 base from J, with 7 bases in between. The CDR3 protein is CASSQGAGNTGELFF. The CDR3 DNA is TGTGCCAGCAGCCAAGGGGCAGGGAACACCGGGGAGCTGTTTTTT.

The chain links TRBV5-1 to TRBJ1-4; a weak D match, TRBD1 (6 bases). CDR1 SGHRS and CDR2 YFSETQ come from the germline V gene. The CDR3 is 16 amino acids. Deletions cut 5 bases from V and 0 bases from J, with 14 bases between. The CDR3 coding sequence is TGCGCCAGCAGTCGAACCGGACAGCCAACTAATGAAAAACTGTTTTTT. Its translation: CASSRTGQPTNEKLFF.

This clone was seen only once. V is TRBV11-2 and J is TRBJ2-7; TRBD1 aligns across 11 bases. From germline, CDR1 is SGHAT and CDR2 FQNNGV. The CDR3 extends over 18 amino acids. The V and J ends lost 0 bases and 5 bases, in that order; junction bases with no gene match: 12. In DNA, the CDR3 is TGTGCCAGCAGCTTAGAAGCCGTTCTCAAGGACAGGGGGCACGAGCAGTACTTC. This codes for CASSLEAVLKDRGHEQYF.

The rearrangement links TRBV29-1 to TRBJ2-1; 15 bases align to TRBD2. The germline V gene has CDR1 SQVTM and CDR2 ANQGSEA. CDR3 length: 15 residues. With 6 bases clipped from V and 7 bases from J, the junction kept 7 bases outside the gene matches. CDR3 in amino acids: CSVQWGTSGGNEQFF. As DNA, the CDR3 is TGCAGCGTCCAATGGGGGACTAGCGGGGGGAATGAGCAGTTCTTC.

The chain employs TRBV15 and TRBJ2-3; D is unclear. CDR3 length equals 12 residues. Trimming removed 6 bases from V and 2 bases from J, with 6 bases in between. CDR1 is LNHNV, CDR2 YYDKDF, per germline (reference sequence). The CDR3 DNA reads TGTGCCACCAGGGAGAACACAGATACGCAGTATTTT. This translates into CATRENTDTQYF.

The chain employs TRBV7-9 and TRBJ1-1, with a tentative D call TRBD1 (5 bases). CDR3 length: 15 residues. V gave up 5 bases and J gave up 0 bases, with 13 bases separating them. Germline CDR1 reads SEHNR; CDR2 reads FQNEAQ (reference sequence). The CDR3 DNA sequence: TGTGCCAGCAGCCAAAGGCAGGGCTTGAACACTGAAGCTTTCTTT. It specifies CASSQRQGLNTEAFF.

The gene calls are TRBV7-2 and TRBJ1-6; TRBD1 might be the D (6 bases). Trimming removed 2 bases at V and 2 bases at J, with 10 bases between. The CDR3 has 16 residues. Germline loops: CDR1 SGHTA, CDR2 FQGNSA. CDR3 DNA sequence: TGTGCCAGCAGCTTAAATGGGGGCCCCTATAATTCACCCCTCCACTTT. The encoded protein is CASSLNGGPYNSPLHF.

This chain connects TRBV4-1 to TRBJ1-1; 9 bases line up with TRBD1. V lost 7 bases, J lost 1 base, and 13 bases stayed unmatched. The CDR3 spans 17 residues. Looked up from germline, CDR1 is MGHRA and CDR2 is YSYEKL. CDR3 sequence reads: CASTLRDREAGNTEAFF. In DNA, the CDR3 is TGCGCCAGCACCCTCCGGGACAGGGAGGCTGGGAACACTGAAGCTTTCTTT.

The chain carries TRBV4-1 and TRBJ2-1, with TRBD2 matching over 15 bases. Unmatched junction bases numbered 1, after V lost 4 bases and J lost 0 bases. CDR3 length: 17 residues. CDR1 is MGHRA and CDR2 is YSYEKL in the germline V gene. The CDR3 spells CASSPGLAGGSYNEQFF. The CDR3 coding sequence is TGCGCCAGCAGCCCGGGACTAGCGGGGGGCTCCTACAATGAGCAGTTCTTC.

This rearrangement joins TRBV7-6 to TRBJ2-5; 9 nucleotides line up with TRBD1. The V gene end was trimmed by 4 bases and the J gene end by 5 bases; junction bases not matched to a gene: 11. Germline CDR1 reads SGHVS; CDR2 reads FNYEAQ. CDR3 length equals 16 residues. The CDR3 DNA reads as TGTGCCAGCAGCTCTTCACACAGGGGGCGCGGGGAGACCCAGTACTTC. Its protein is CASSSSHRGRGETQYF.

The chain is built from TRBV9 and TRBJ2-1; 11 nucleotides align to TRBD2. The V gene end was trimmed by 0 bases and the J gene end by 6 bases; junction bases not matched to a gene: 5. Germline CDR1 reads SGDLS; CDR2 reads YYNGEE. The CDR3 contains 16 residues. The CDR3 coding sequence is TGTGCCAGCAGCGTAGGTTTAGCGGGGGGGCTCAATGAGCAGTTCTTC. Its translation: CASSVGLAGGLNEQFF.

The chain carries TRBV7-3 and TRBJ2-3; perhaps TRBD2 as D (6 bases). V was clipped by 3 bases and J by 2 bases, with 9 bases between them. The CDR3 runs to 14 residues. CDR1 is SGHTA, CDR2 FQGTGA, per germline. DNA for the CDR3: TGTGCCAGCAGCTTCGGCGGGGTCACAGATACGCAGTATTTT. This sequence encodes CASSFGGVTDTQYF.

The chain joins TRBV6-6 to TRBJ2-1; D might be TRBD2 (6 bases). From germline, CDR1 is MNHNY and CDR2 SVGAGI (reference sequence). V lost 2 bases and J lost 2, with 13 bases in between. This CDR3 is built from 16 residues. CDR3 nucleotides: TGTGCCAGCAGTTACGTCCGGGGGAGCGCCTACAATGAGCAGTTCTTC. Translated: CASSYVRGSAYNEQFF.

The sample holds one count of this clone. The rearrangement links TRBV3-1 (or the pseudogene TRBV3-2) to TRBJ1-2; 7 bases line up with TRBD1. Germline V gene data show CDR1 as LGHDT and CDR2 as YNNKEL (reference sequence). This CDR3 comprises 13 residues. Trimming took 4 bases from V and 5 from J; bases not matched to a gene: 4. CDR3: CASSPLTGYGYTF. CDR3 bases: TGTGCCAGCAGCCCGCTGACAGGGTATGGCTACACCTTC.

The V gene is TRBV3-1 (or the pseudogene TRBV3-2), the J gene TRBJ2-5, with D maybe TRBD2 (6 bases). Per germline, CDR1 LGHDT and CDR2 YNNKEL (reference sequence). The CDR3 sequence is 15 residues long. Trimming cost V 4 bases and J 5 bases, with 17 bases left between them. The CDR3 is CASSPGLLSEETQYF. The CDR3 region has the DNA TGTGCCAGCAGCCCCGGACTATTATCAGAGGAGACCCAGTACTTC.